At least ten counts were recorded for the clone carrying this TCR beta chain. Its antigen is not known. The CDR3 is made up of 15 amino acids. The germline gives CDR1 MNHEY, CDR2 SVGAGI. The V gene lost 0 bases and the J gene lost 1 base, with 9 bases spanning the gap. This sample is drawn from a study of T cells in Graves' hyperthyroidism and ophthalmopathy. About the research overall: Specimen type is peripheral blood, collected at initial diagnosis prior to any treatment.

Amplified regions were TCR beta CDR3 sequences from RNA transcripts. HTBI primers were the set used in a first-round RT-PCR of the TCR CDR3. TCRdb reanalysed the multiplex PCR reads using MiXCR and keeps one entry per CDR3 protein. This table holds approximately 400,000 distinct CDR3 sequences, about 20% found once. Stable hyperthyroidism: no ophthalmopathy progression over 18 months of follow-up. General observations from the study: Among clonotypes expanded in thyroid above 0.001, most were also found in blood. Ophthalmopathy stood apart from stable hyperthyroidism in a 13 V-J model.

Sequencing input: blood. V gene TRBV6-5 combines with J gene TRBJ1-1; D uncertain. The clonotype originates from a woman in her late teens or twenties with Graves' hyperthyroidism. CDR3 DNA sequence: TGTGCCAGCAGTTACTCGGTCGGAAGGAACACTGAAGCTTTCTTT. This encodes CASSYSVGRNTEAFF.